This T cell receptor beta chain was observed in a study of cytomegalovirus exposure and HLA in healthy donors. Germline V lookup: CDR1 DFQATT, CDR2 SNEGSKA (reference sequence). The CDR3 extends over 10 amino acids. J lost 10 bases, V lost 8 bases, and 5 bases had no gene match. 13 Jbeta primers and 60 Vbeta primers were used for the PCR. The protocol was immunoSEQ multiplex PCR, while the TCRdb copy is restricted to in-frame clones and leaves out a portion. The data show approximately 90,000 clones, approximately 76% seen once. The J gene is TRBJ2-1, the V gene TRBV20-1; 7 bases align to TRBD1. The TCR originated in a male donor in good health and CMV-seronegative. Sequencing was performed on PBMCs. CDR3 residues: CSSGGEEQFF. CDR3 coding DNA: TGCAGTTCAGGGGGAGAAGAGCAGTTCTTC.